Each of the 21 T cell receptor beta chains below was sequenced from the same sample in a study of T cell changes during pregnancy in multiple sclerosis. The repertoire was sequenced with immunoSEQ multiplex PCR; TCRdb's copy has only in-frame clones and lacks some. The repertoire has approximately 34,000 clones, 90% of them found once; the top ten carry over 8.5%. The sequencing used CD8+ T cells from peripheral blood mononuclear cells, collected before pregnancy. These receptors came from a female donor with multiple sclerosis, enrolled in a pregnancy study.

The chain recombines TRBV19 with TRBJ1-2; no reliable D call. Trimming took off 7 bases at V and 3 bases at J, with 9 bases between the two ends. Germline V CDR1 and CDR2: LNHDA, SQIVND (reference sequence). CDR3 size: 12 residues. Written as DNA, the CDR3 is TGTGCCAGTAAGAGGGTGGACTATGGCTACACCTTC. Translation gives CASKRVDYGYTF.

The V call is TRBV29-1, the J call TRBJ2-7, with D uncertain. V gave up 4 bases and J gave up 4 bases, with 8 bases separating them. The CDR3 has 11 residues. From germline, CDR1 is SQVTM and CDR2 ANQGSEA. The CDR3 loop reads CSVGQIYEQYF. The CDR3 DNA reads as TGCAGCGTTGGGCAGATTTACGAGCAGTACTTC.

The rearrangement joins TRBV7-2 to TRBJ1-4, with D hard to call. Germline CDR1 is SGHTA and CDR2 is FQGNSA. The ends were cut back, 2 bases at V and 0 bases at J, with 10 bases in the middle. CDR3 length equals 16 residues. As DNA, the CDR3 is TGTGCCAGCAGCTTATTTTTGGCTGCAACTAATGAAAAACTGTTTTTT. Its translation is CASSLFLAATNEKLFF. The variable domain in full, with the rest retrieved from reference TRBV7-2 and TRBJ1-4, is GAGVSQSPSNKVTEKGKDVELRCDPISGHTALYWYRQSLGQGLEFLIYFQGNSAPDKSGLPSDRFSAERTGGSVSTLTIQRTQQEDSAVYLCASSLFLAATNEKLFFGSGTQLSVL.

This chain joins TRBV19 and TRBJ1-1; D is perhaps TRBD1 (5 bases). The CDR3 consists of 15 residues. Per germline, CDR1 LNHDA and CDR2 SQIVND (reference sequence). Trimming pared 3 bases from V and 3 bases from J, leaving 14 bases between. Here the CDR3 reads CASSISAWGDTEAFF. CDR3 in DNA: TGTGCCAGTAGTATCTCGGCCTGGGGGGACACTGAAGCTTTCTTT. Full variable domain (rest looked up from reference TRBV19 and TRBJ1-1): DGGITQSPKYLFRKEGQNVTLSCEQNLNHDAMYWYRQDPGQGLRLIYYSQIVNDFQKGDIAEGYSVSREKKESFPLTVTSAQKNPTAFYLCASSISAWGDTEAFFGQGTRLTVV.

This chain uses TRBV30 with TRBJ2-1, with no clear D. The CDR3 is made up of 15 amino acids. Germline values: CDR1 GTSNPN, CDR2 SVGIG (reference sequence). V gave up 0 bases and J gave up 0 bases, with 9 bases separating them. CDR3 sequence reads: CAWSVFPSSYNEQFF. The CDR3 DNA sequence: TGTGCCTGGAGTGTTTTTCCGAGCTCCTACAATGAGCAGTTCTTC.

The chain's CDR3 is CASGLAGVEQFF. The CDR3 coding sequence is TGTGCCAGCGGCCTAGCGGGAGTTGAGCAGTTCTTC. The chain joins TRBV5-4 to TRBJ2-1; 10 bases are a match to TRBD2. This CDR3 has 12 residues. Per germline, CDR1 SGHNT and CDR2 YYREEE (reference sequence). After removal of 7 bases from V and 9 bases from J, the junction contained 4 bases not matched to a gene.

The CDR3 nucleotides read TGTGCCAGCAGTGTGACTAGCGCTAACACCGGGGAGCTGTTTTTT. Protein: CASSVTSANTGELFF. The chain uses TRBV2 and TRBJ2-2; TRBD2 agrees at 8 bases. The V segment lost 4 bases and the J segment 2 bases; nucleotides outside the gene matches: 3. The CDR3 is 15 amino acids. Per the germline V gene, CDR1 is SNHLY and CDR2 is FYNNEI.

This clone is medium-sized within its sample. V gene TRBV11-2 combines with J gene TRBJ2-1, with TRBD2 matching 15 bases. The germline V gene has CDR1 SGHAT and CDR2 FQNNGV. Germline trimming cut 6 bases from V and 10 bases from J; bases unmatched to any gene: 10. The CDR3 consists of 16 residues. DNA for the CDR3: TGTGCCAGCAGTTCACGGACTAGCGGGGGGGCCTTCGAGCAGTTCTTC. Residues: CASSSRTSGGAFEQFF.

The chain employs TRBV27 and TRBJ1-1; a possible D gene is TRBD1 (6 bases). Germline V CDR1 and CDR2: MNHEY, SMNVEV (reference sequence). V shed 5 bases and J shed 1 base, with 14 bases lying between them. CDR3 length: 15 amino acids. CDR3 amino acids: CASSPGQKGNTEAFF. The CDR3 DNA reads TGTGCCAGCAGTCCCGGACAGAAGGGGAACACTGAAGCTTTCTTT.

The chain recombines TRBV13 with TRBJ2-7; 15 positions match TRBD2. Germline CDR1 reads PRHDT; CDR2 reads FYEKMQ (reference sequence). CDR3 length equals 14 residues. V dropped 3 bases and J dropped 6; count of bases not matched to a gene: 0. The CDR3 here is CASSLGLAGGEQYF. CDR3 DNA: TGTGCCAGCAGCTTGGGACTAGCGGGGGGCGAGCAGTACTTC.

The rearrangement joins TRBV5-1 to TRBJ2-7; a possible D gene is TRBD2 (6 bases). The CDR3 contains 15 residues. Germline CDR1 is SGHRS and CDR2 is YFSETQ. V was pared by 4 bases and J by 1 base, with 15 bases between. The CDR3 is CASSPLRLGSYEQYF. CDR3 DNA: TGCGCCAGCAGCCCCCTAAGACTAGGTTCCTACGAGCAGTACTTC.

The chain carries TRBV27 and TRBJ1-2; 10 positions agree with TRBD1. The V gene's germline CDR1 is MNHEY and CDR2 SMNVEV (reference sequence). The J segment lost 6 bases and the V segment lost 2 bases, leaving 6 bases of the junction unmatched. The CDR3 length is 15 residues. CDR3: CASSLRQGARNGYTF. The CDR3 region has the DNA TGTGCCAGCAGTTTACGACAGGGGGCAAGAAATGGCTACACCTTC.

The V and J genes are TRBV19 and TRBJ1-6; 10 positions match TRBD1. The germline V gene encodes CDR1 LNHDA and CDR2 SQIVND (reference sequence). The CDR3 covers 16 residues. V was clipped by 5 bases and J by 7 bases; unmatched bases: 8. The CDR3 nucleotides read TGTGCCAGTAGTGAATATGGGGGACAGGGGAATTCACCCCTCCACTTT. Protein sequence: CASSEYGGQGNSPLHF.

This clone showed up just a few times. The chain is built from TRBV2 and TRBJ1-2; D not certain. Trimming stripped 7 bases from V and 5 bases from J, with 8 bases between. Per germline, CDR1 SNHLY and CDR2 FYNNEI. This CDR3 has 11 amino acids. The CDR3 region has the DNA TGTGCCAGCATAGGGAGTTATGGCTACACCTTC. Translated: CASIGSYGYTF.

The chain joins TRBV11-1 to TRBJ2-6; tentative D call: TRBD1 (6 bases). The V gene lost 5 bases and the J gene lost 2 bases, with 13 bases spanning the gap. The CDR3 spans 16 residues. The germline V gene has CDR1 SGHAT and CDR2 FQDESV (reference sequence). The CDR3 region is CASSGGSRTGANVLTF. CDR3 DNA sequence: TGTGCCAGCAGCGGGGGCTCTAGAACTGGGGCCAACGTCCTGACTTTC.

The chain couples TRBV29-1 to TRBJ2-7, with TRBD1 as a possible D gene (5 bases). Germline CDR1 SQVTM, CDR2 ANQGSEA. This CDR3 spans 11 amino acids. Trimming cost V 4 bases and J 3 bases, with 7 bases left between them. The CDR3 protein is CSVGQNYEQYF. The CDR3 bases are TGCAGCGTTGGACAGAACTACGAGCAGTACTTC.

The chain recombines TRBV6-5 with TRBJ1-2; 9 positions match TRBD1. The CDR3 extends over 13 amino acids. V shed 6 bases, J shed 6 bases, and the junction held 5 bases outside the gene matches. CDR1 is MNHEY, CDR2 SVGAGI, per germline. CDR3 loop: CASRLQGAHGYTF. CDR3 DNA sequence: TGTGCCAGCAGGCTACAGGGGGCGCATGGCTACACCTTC.

The chain has TRBV27 and TRBJ1-1; no definite D call. Trimming pared 0 bases from V and 6 bases from J, leaving 14 bases between. The germline V gene encodes CDR1 MNHEY and CDR2 SMNVEV (reference sequence). The CDR3 contains 15 residues. As DNA, the CDR3 is TGTGCCAGCAGTTTATCGGGAGGAGGGCTTGCTGAAGCTTTCTTT. It codes for CASSLSGGGLAEAFF.

The chain recombines TRBV19 with TRBJ2-7, with 12 bases aligning to TRBD1. Trimming took 5 bases from V and 1 from J; bases not matched to a gene: 3. CDR1 and CDR2 from the germline V gene are LNHDA and SQIVND (reference sequence). This CDR3 is 15 amino acids long. CDR3 nucleotide sequence: TGTGCCAGTAGTGAGGGACAGGGGGCTTCCTACGAGCAGTACTTC. This sequence encodes CASSEGQGASYEQYF.

This chain connects TRBV2 to TRBJ2-4, with 7 bases lining up with TRBD1. The junction had 9 bases not matched to a gene; V was cut back by 7 bases and J by 0 bases. The CDR3 is 16 residues long. Germline V gives CDR1 SNHLY, CDR2 FYNNEI. The CDR3 coding sequence is TGTGCCAGCAAAGGGGGCAGACCTCTAGCCAAAAACATTCAGTACTTC. Its translation is CASKGGRPLAKNIQYF.

Relative to its sample, this clone is medium-sized (0.01 to 0.1%). The V gene is TRBV27, the J gene TRBJ2-7; 8 bases are shared with TRBD2. V shed 5 bases, J shed 4 bases, and the junction held 10 bases outside the gene matches. There are 15 residues in the CDR3. Germline V gene sequence: CDR1 MNHEY, CDR2 SMNVEV (reference sequence). Here the CDR3 reads CASSQTGGDFYEQYF. In nucleotides, the CDR3 is TGTGCCAGCAGTCAAACGGGAGGGGATTTTTACGAGCAGTACTTC.